These 13 T cell receptor beta chains share one sample of origin, sequenced in a study of CD8+ T cells in alopecia areata. The sequencing template was cDNA reverse transcribed from extracted RNA. Here immunoSEQ multiplex PCR was the method, and the copy in TCRdb shows in-frame clones only, minus some. The table includes fewer than 200,000 clones, 50% to 60% detected once. This specimen was CD4+ T cells sorted from blood, taken at week 0. These receptors originate from a human donor with alopecia areata.

About this clone itself: At the DNA level, this CDR3 is encoded by other sequences in the same sample as well. This sequence joins TRBV29-1 and TRBJ1-2, with a tentative D call TRBD1 (6 bases). This CDR3 is 12 amino acids long. The germline gives CDR1 SQVTM, CDR2 ANQGSEA. Trimming stripped 4 bases from V and 2 bases from J, with 8 bases between. In DNA form, the CDR3 reads TGCAGCGTTGGGACAGCCAACTATGGCTACACCTTC. It encodes CSVGTANYGYTF.

The chain employs TRBV30 and TRBJ2-7; tentatively, D is TRBD2 (6 bases). The germline V and J ends were trimmed by 5 bases and 0 bases, with 20 bases remaining between them. This CDR3 has 16 amino acids. Germline V gene lookup returns CDR1 GTSNPN and CDR2 SVGIG (reference sequence). Here the CDR3 reads CAWGPPLAAPSYEQYF. In DNA form, the CDR3 reads TGTGCCTGGGGCCCACCGTTAGCGGCTCCCTCCTACGAGCAGTACTTC.

The chain carries TRBV19 and TRBJ1-1; D call uncertain. The CDR3 runs to 13 residues. CDR1 is LNHDA and CDR2 is SQIVND in the germline V gene (reference sequence). The ends were cut back, 3 bases at V and 2 bases at J, with 7 bases in the middle. CDR3 in amino acids: CASSMRPNTEAFF. CDR3 bases: TGTGCCAGTAGTATGAGGCCTAACACTGAAGCTTTCTTT. Complete variable domain (other parts from reference TRBV19 and TRBJ1-1): DGGITQSPKYLFRKEGQNVTLSCEQNLNHDAMYWYRQDPGQGLRLIYYSQIVNDFQKGDIAEGYSVSREKKESFPLTVTSAQKNPTAFYLCASSMRPNTEAFFGQGTRLTVV.

J is TRBJ1-6 and V is TRBV27; no definite D call. CDR1 MNHEY and CDR2 SMNVEV come from the germline V gene (reference sequence). Trimming pared 3 bases from V and 0 bases from J, leaving 12 bases between. This CDR3 has 17 amino acids. Here the CDR3 DNA reads TGTGCCAGCAGTTTTAGTGCGGGAAGCTCCTATAATTCACCCCTCCACTTT. Protein product: CASSFSAGSSYNSPLHF.

V gene TRBV30 combines with J gene TRBJ2-1, with TRBD2 identical over 10 bases. CDR1 and CDR2 (germline): GTSNPN, SVGIG (reference sequence). This CDR3 spans 15 amino acids. The J segment lost 7 bases and the V segment lost 2 bases, leaving 8 bases of the junction unmatched. The CDR3 DNA follows: TGTGCCTGGAGTCTTGGTAGCGGGGGGCAGAATGAGCAGTTCTTC. Translation: CAWSLGSGGQNEQFF. Combining the CDR3 with reference TRBV30 and TRBJ2-1 gives the whole variable domain SQTIHQWPATLVQPVGSPLSLECTVEGTSNPNLYWYRQAAGRGLQLLFYSVGIGQISSEVPQNLSASRPQDRQFILSSKKLLLSDSGFYLCAWSLGSGGQNEQFFGPGTRLTVL.

A few counts support this clone. The chain employs TRBV14 and TRBJ1-1; unclear D gene. There are 12 residues in the CDR3. With 1 base removed from V and 4 bases from J, the gap between germline ends came to 4 bases. In germline, CDR1 is SGHDN, CDR2 FVKESK. The CDR3 coding sequence is TGTGCCAGCAGCCAAGCGGCCACTGAAGCTTTCTTT. As protein: CASSQAATEAFF.

The V gene is TRBV18, the J gene TRBJ1-1, with no clear D. The germline V gene encodes CDR1 KGHSH and CDR2 LQKENI. The CDR3 extends over 18 amino acids. Trimming shortened V by 0 bases and J by 1 base, and 18 bases separated the two germline ends. CDR3 DNA: TGTGCCAGCTCACCACCGCACCCAGGACGGATGGGGAACACTGAAGCTTTCTTT. Its protein is CASSPPHPGRMGNTEAFF.

This clone was picked up a small number of times. V gene TRBV5-6 combines with J gene TRBJ1-5, with 8 bases fitting TRBD1. The CDR3 is 14 residues long. Losses at the gene ends were 4 bases for V and 6 bases for J; bases not matched to a gene: 6. CDR1 is SGHDT, CDR2 YYEEEE, per germline. As DNA, the CDR3 is TGTGCCAGCAGCAGGACAGGGTGGGGTCAGCCCCAGCATTTT. Translation gives CASSRTGWGQPQHF.

The gene calls are TRBV7-9 and TRBJ2-7; weak D call: TRBD1 (6 bases). This CDR3 region has 12 residues. V lost 11 bases to trimming and J lost 2 bases, with 13 bases between them. Germline CDR1 and CDR2: SEHNR and FQNEAQ (reference sequence). CDR3 sequence reads: CASAWGPYEQYF. Here the CDR3 DNA reads TGTGCCTCCGCGTGGGGGCCCTACGAGCAGTACTTC.

In this sample, this clone turned up a few times. V and J are TRBV29-1 and TRBJ2-2; 13 positions match TRBD2. CDR1 SQVTM and CDR2 ANQGSEA come from the germline V gene. The V gene end was trimmed by 7 bases and the J gene end by 0 bases; junction bases not matched to a gene: 5. The CDR3 is made up of 16 amino acids. CDR3 loop: CSARTSGGTNTGELFF. The CDR3 nucleotides read TGCAGCGCCAGGACTAGCGGGGGAACGAACACCGGGGAGCTGTTTTTT.

This rearrangement joins TRBV7-8 to TRBJ1-2; TRBD1 agrees at 11 bases. Germline assignment: CDR1 SGHVS and CDR2 FQNEAQ. The J segment lost 4 bases and the V segment lost 5 bases, leaving 3 bases of the junction unmatched. This CDR3 spans 14 amino acids. The CDR3: CASSIGQGAYGYTF. As DNA, the CDR3 is TGTGCCAGCAGCATAGGACAGGGGGCCTATGGCTACACCTTC.

The rearrangement uses TRBV4-1 and TRBJ1-5, with D unresolved. This CDR3 comprises 13 residues. CDR1 and CDR2 from the germline V gene are MGHRA and YSYEKL. Trimming shortened V by 0 bases and J by 7 bases, and 7 bases separated the two germline ends. This chain's CDR3 is CASSQDTRQPQHF. CDR3 in DNA: TGCGCCAGCAGCCAAGATACTCGGCAGCCCCAGCATTTT.

This chain connects TRBV11-2 to TRBJ2-1, with D hard to call. There are 14 residues in the CDR3. Germline loops: CDR1 SGHAT, CDR2 FQNNGV. V lost 5 bases to trimming and J lost 3 bases, with 11 bases between them. CDR3 sequence (DNA): TGTGCCAGCAGCCGGCTTATTAGCTACAATGAGCAGTTCTTC. Residues: CASSRLISYNEQFF.